These 18 T cell receptor beta chains came from one sample sequenced in a study of T-cell reconstitution after alpha-beta-depleted transplantation in children. This sample's TCRbeta library carried unique molecular identifier barcodes. Each CDR3 protein is one row after TCRdb ran MiXCR on the PCR reads. The sample holds 150,000 to 200,000 distinct CDR3 sequences, 11% seen once. The sequences come from PBMCs, collected before TCRalphabeta/CD19-depleted stem cell transplant. The source of these receptors is a boy between 2 and 10 years old with acute myeloid leukemia, due to receive a stem cell transplant.

This chain uses TRBV21-1 with TRBJ2-3; TRBD1, the D gene given by the table, was not confirmed from the DNA. TRBV21-1 represents a pseudogene. The CDR3 contains 17 residues. The CDR3 nucleotides are TGTGCCAGTTCGATGCAGGGGGTACCCTCCCCCACAGATACGCAGTATTTT. Translating it yields CASSMQGVPSPTDTQYF.

This clonotype was found many times. This chain links TRBV4-1 with TRBJ2-1; 8 bases match TRBD2. The germline gives CDR1 MGHRA, CDR2 YSYEKL. This CDR3 region has 14 residues. Unmatched junction bases numbered 4, after V lost 4 bases and J lost 5 bases. Here the CDR3 DNA reads TGCGCCAGCAGCCCCAGCGGGAGCGACAATGAGCAGTTCTTC. Protein: CASSPSGSDNEQFF.

This clonotype came up many times. The rearrangement links TRBV20-1 to TRBJ2-7; TRBD2 might be the D (7 bases). Germline loops: CDR1 DFQATT, CDR2 SNEGSKA (reference sequence). The CDR3 covers 15 residues. Trimming took 0 bases from V and 3 from J, leaving 15 bases between them. The CDR3, as DNA: TGCAGTGCTAGAGATCTAGGGGGGGGCATCTACGAGCAGTACTTC. As protein: CSARDLGGGIYEQYF.

This clonotype was counted ten times or more. The chain has TRBV7-9 and TRBJ2-1; D uncertain. Trimming shortened V by 4 bases and J by 12 bases, and 13 bases separated the two germline ends. The germline gives CDR1 SEHNR, CDR2 FQNEAQ (reference sequence). This CDR3 region has 12 residues. DNA of the CDR3: TGTGCCAGCAGCTCCAAGTTGGTCGCGCAGTTCTTC. Its translation is CASSSKLVAQFF.

The table lists this clonotype with many counts. The rearrangement uses TRBV4-1 and TRBJ1-1, with unresolved D. The CDR3 loop spans 14 amino acids. Germline-derived CDR1 and CDR2 are MGHRA and YSYEKL. V lost 7 bases, J lost 4 bases, and 16 bases lay in between. The CDR3 here is CASKRAPLPTEAFF. In nucleotides, the CDR3 is TGCGCCAGCAAAAGGGCGCCTCTCCCCACTGAAGCTTTCTTT.

This clonotype was observed many times. The chain has TRBV3-1 and TRBJ2-3; 9 bases are shared with TRBD1. The CDR3 is 16 amino acids. J was trimmed by 0 bases and V by 4 bases; bases with no gene match: 5. Germline values: CDR1 LGHDT, CDR2 YNNKEL (reference sequence). The CDR3 nucleotides are TGTGCCAGCAGCCGAAAACAGGGGGCTAGCACAGATACGCAGTATTTT. Translating gives CASSRKQGASTDTQYF.

Many counts were recorded for this clonotype. This chain joins TRBV28 and TRBJ2-5; D gene ambiguous. The V end lost 2 bases, the J end lost 9 bases, and 10 bases lay between the germline ends. CDR1 and CDR2 from the germline V gene are MDHEN and SYDVKM. CDR3 length: 12 residues. CDR3 nucleotide sequence: TGTGCCAGCAGTTTAATTGAGTCGGCCCAGTACTTC. Protein sequence: CASSLIESAQYF.

This clonotype was recorded at least ten times. This rearrangement joins TRBV28 to TRBJ1-1; possible D gene TRBD1, 5 bases. This CDR3 comprises 12 residues. V was pared by 8 bases and J by 1 base, with 8 bases between. Germline-derived CDR1 and CDR2 are MDHEN and SYDVKM. The CDR3 loop reads CASGDQNTEAFF. The DNA for the CDR3 is TGTGCCAGCGGGGACCAGAACACTGAAGCTTTCTTT. Complete variable domain (other parts from reference TRBV28 and TRBJ1-1): DVKVTQSSRYLVKRTGEKVFLECVQDMDHENMFWYRQDPGLGLRLIYFSYDVKMKEKGDIPEGYSVSREKKERFSLILESASTNQTSMYLCASGDQNTEAFFGQGTRLTVV.

The sample holds many counts of this clonotype. This chain joins TRBV12-3 or TRBV12-4 and TRBJ2-7; 8 positions agree with TRBD1. This CDR3 is built from 11 residues. Trimming took 7 bases from V and 12 from J; bases not matched to a gene: 8. CDR3 DNA: TGTGCCAGCAACCCAGGGGGCCGCATGTACTTC. Its protein product is CASNPGGRMYF.

This clonotype has at least ten counts. The rearrangement joins TRBV6-1 to TRBJ2-7; D gene ambiguous. Germline V gene sequence: CDR1 MNHNS, CDR2 SASEGT. Trimming left V 1 base short and J 4 bases short, with 17 bases between. The length of the CDR3 is 16 residues. The CDR3 loop reads CASSEVLTYGGYEQYF. DNA of the CDR3: TGTGCCAGCAGTGAAGTGTTGACATACGGCGGATACGAGCAGTACTTC.

Ten or more counts support this clonotype. V gene TRBV28 combines with J gene TRBJ2-7; 9 nucleotides line up with TRBD2. The trim removed 7 bases at V and 4 bases at J, leaving 20 bases unmatched. The V gene's germline CDR1 is MDHEN and CDR2 SYDVKM. The CDR3 totals 18 residues. The CDR3 loop reads CASTSSVGSGSSLYEQYF. Written as DNA, the CDR3 is TGTGCCAGCACTTCCTCGGTGGGTAGCGGGAGTTCCCTATACGAGCAGTACTTC.

The V gene is TRBV6-2 or TRBV6-3, the J gene TRBJ1-5; D remains ambiguous. This CDR3 spans 14 amino acids. V dropped 6 bases and J dropped 6 bases, with 15 bases sitting between them. The germline V gene has CDR1 MNHEY and CDR2 SVGEGT. In DNA form, the CDR3 reads TGTGCCAGCAGGCCGGGCCTCCAGCTTCAGCCCCAGCATTTT. Translating gives CASRPGLQLQPQHF.

Many counts were recorded for this clonotype. The CDR3 sequence is CASSSPGLRNEQFF. CDR3 DNA: TGTGCCAGCAGCTCCCCGGGACTGCGTAATGAGCAGTTCTTC. This chain joins TRBV7-6 and TRBJ2-1, with D perhaps TRBD2 (6 bases). This CDR3 is built from 14 residues. The V gene's germline CDR1 is SGHVS and CDR2 FNYEAQ. Trimming took 4 bases from V and 7 from J, leaving 14 bases between them.

CDR3 residues: CASSLYAGAHAYEQYF. CDR3 sequence (DNA): TGTGCCAGCAGCTTATACGCGGGAGCCCATGCGTACGAGCAGTACTTC. The rearrangement links TRBV11-2 to TRBJ2-7, with 7 bases that match TRBD2. In germline, CDR1 is SGHAT, CDR2 FQNNGV. The J segment lost 4 bases and the V segment lost 2 bases, leaving 11 bases of the junction unmatched. The CDR3 runs 16 residues.

The gene calls are TRBV3-1 and TRBJ1-2; 7 bases line up with TRBD1. CDR3 size: 16 residues. Germline trimming cut 2 bases from V and 2 bases from J; bases unmatched to any gene: 8. Germline V gives CDR1 LGHDT, CDR2 YNNKEL (reference sequence). CDR3 loop: CASSQTTGESNYGYTF. In DNA, the CDR3 is TGTGCCAGCAGCCAAACCACAGGGGAATCAAACTATGGCTACACCTTC. The full variable domain, completed using reference TRBV3-1 and TRBJ1-2, is DTAVSQTPKYLVTQMGNDKSIKCEQNLGHDTMYWYKQDSKKFLKIMFSYNNKELIINETVPNRFSPKSPDKAHLNLHINSLELGDSAVYFCASSQTTGESNYGYTFGSGTRLTVV.

This clonotype has ten or more counts. The genes are TRBV11-2 and TRBJ1-1; the D gene is possibly TRBD1 (6 bases). CDR1 is SGHAT and CDR2 is FQNNGV in the germline V gene. The V end was cut by 1 base, the J end by 0 bases, with 18 bases between. The CDR3 has 18 residues. The DNA for the CDR3 is TGTGCCAGCAGCTTAGGGGTTTTGACAGGACCATTGAACACTGAAGCTTTCTTT. It yields the protein CASSLGVLTGPLNTEAFF.

This clonotype was detected ten times or more. CDR3 DNA: TGCAGCGTCTACGGACCGAGCGGGAGCCCCTACAATGAGCAGTTCTTC. Its protein product is CSVYGPSGSPYNEQFF. The J gene is TRBJ2-1, the V gene TRBV29-1; 8 nucleotides agree with TRBD2. The trim removed 6 bases at V and 2 bases at J, leaving 12 bases unmatched. Germline values: CDR1 SQVTM, CDR2 ANQGSEA. The CDR3 is 16 residues long.

This clonotype was counted many times. The chain has TRBV20-1 and TRBJ2-1; 14 bases line up with TRBD2. The CDR3 consists of 17 residues. The germline V gene encodes CDR1 DFQATT and CDR2 SNEGSKA (reference sequence). V was pared by 2 bases and J by 9 bases, with 12 bases of the junction left unmatched. The CDR3 region is CSARNPGTSGRRVEQFF. The CDR3 bases are TGCAGTGCTAGAAATCCCGGGACTAGCGGGAGACGGGTTGAGCAGTTCTTC.